There are a few counts of the clone carrying this T cell receptor beta chain. The sample comes from a study of blood T cell repertoires in COVID-19. Study details: Sites across the United States, Italy and Spain contributed samples from acute and convalescent COVID-19. The cDNA or gDNA used as material had been derived from T cells, B-cell-depleted T cells, or PBMCs.

Germline trimming cut 6 bases from V and 7 bases from J; bases unmatched to any gene: 9. The germline V gene encodes CDR1 SGHTA and CDR2 FQGNSA. This CDR3 region has 14 residues. In the original processing: Estimation of nucleated cell counts was performed using reference gene primer amplification. Data came from immunoSEQ multiplex PCR; TCRdb stores just in-frame clones and leaves some out. From that table come the V and J calls and clone size; the DNA was used to work out D and trimming. The sample holds approximately 120,000 clones, 81% seen once. Sequencing was done on a sample of peripheral blood. The chain combines TRBV7-2 with TRBJ1-5; TRBD1 matches at 7 bases. This TCR derives from a human donor in a cohort sampled during active COVID-19. CDR3 nucleotide sequence: TGTGCCAGCAGTCACCGACAGGGAGGCCAGCCCCAGCATTTT. Protein product: CASSHRQGGQPQHF.